The clone carrying this T cell receptor beta chain was recorded only once. Germline V gene lookup returns CDR1 MNHEY and CDR2 SVGAGI. Trimming cost V 7 bases and J 0 bases, with 12 bases left between them. There are 14 residues in the CDR3. The sample is drawn from a study of blood T cell repertoires in COVID-19. As for the study in general: Spain, Italy and the United States supplied samples that represented acute and convalescent COVID-19. PBMCs, B-cell-depleted T cells, or T cells provided the cDNA or gDNA that made up the material.

In the original workflow: Amplification with reference gene primers provided the estimates of nucleated cell counts. Generated by immunoSEQ multiplex PCR, the TCRdb table keeps only in-frame clones and is missing some. The DNA was the basis for D and trimming; V, J and clone size are from that table. The table has over 200,000 clones, roughly 86% seen once. The chain links TRBV6-5 to TRBJ1-2; the D gene is possibly TRBD1 (6 bases). Sequences were obtained from peripheral blood. The sequence derives from a woman in her fifties or sixties with acute or convalescent COVID-19. CDR3 sequence (DNA): TGTGCCAGCACCAGACAGGACGCTAACTATGGCTACACCTTC. Encoded protein: CASTRQDANYGYTF.